One and the same sample provided the 12 T cell receptor beta chains below, sequenced in a study of T-cell memory formation after mild COVID-19. Using its own MiXCR run on the 5' RACE reads, TCRdb lists one record per CDR3 protein. The table has about 130,000 distinct CDR3 sequences, approximately 25% seen once. The sequenced sample consisted of PBMCs or a T cell subset sorted from them (not recorded which). These receptors were taken from an adult woman who had mild COVID-19 (a few samples of this study predate the infection). Cell type and time point are not known.

The gene calls are TRBV9 and TRBJ1-1; D is unclear. In germline, CDR1 is SGDLS, CDR2 YYNGEE. This CDR3 region has 13 residues. V was shortened by 0 bases and J by 5 bases, with 8 bases between the two germline ends. The CDR3 protein is CASSVDGNTEAFF. The CDR3 nucleotides read TGTGCCAGCAGCGTAGACGGAAATACTGAAGCTTTCTTT.

The chain uses TRBV21-1 and TRBJ2-7; no DNA check was done on the table's D call, TRBD1. TRBV21-1 is given as a pseudogene. CDR3 length: 16 amino acids. The CDR3: CASSKGGRHLDYEQYF. The CDR3 nucleotides read TGTGCCAGCAGCAAAGGGGGCCGACATTTAGACTACGAGCAGTACTTC.

This chain links TRBV5-1 with TRBJ2-1; 7 bases map to TRBD2. In germline, CDR1 is SGHRS, CDR2 YFSETQ. The CDR3 is 13 amino acids. J gave up 12 bases and V 0 bases, and 6 bases lay outside the gene matches. This CDR3 reads CASSLVGGGGQFF. The DNA for the CDR3 is TGCGCCAGCAGCTTGGTCGGAGGCGGGGGGCAGTTCTTC.

The chain combines TRBV3-1 with TRBJ2-3, with D perhaps matching TRBD2 (6 bases). V dropped 4 bases and J dropped 3 bases, with 14 bases sitting between them. This CDR3 comprises 15 residues. Germline V gives CDR1 LGHDT, CDR2 YNNKEL (reference sequence). CDR3 loop: CASSREEGWTDTQYF. CDR3 nucleotides: TGTGCCAGCAGCCGGGAGGAGGGGTGGACAGATACGCAGTATTTT.

This clonotype appeared a few times. The chain recombines TRBV28 with TRBJ2-7; 7 bases map to TRBD1. This CDR3 region has 15 residues. Trimming cost V 5 bases and J 5 bases; bases outside gene matches: 12. The germline gives CDR1 MDHEN, CDR2 SYDVKM. CDR3 in amino acids: CASSPGFGQGDEQYF. CDR3 nucleotides: TGTGCCAGCAGTCCTGGGTTTGGGCAGGGGGACGAGCAGTACTTC.

The chain couples TRBV7-9 to TRBJ2-3, with 7 bases fitting TRBD1. The CDR3 consists of 14 residues. Germline assignment: CDR1 SEHNR and CDR2 FQNEAQ (reference sequence). The junction had 6 bases not matched to a gene; V was cut back by 5 bases and J by 4 bases. The CDR3 here is CASSASQGADTQYF. The CDR3 DNA reads TGTGCCAGCAGCGCCAGTCAGGGGGCAGATACGCAGTATTTT. Supplemented by reference TRBV7-9 and TRBJ2-3, the full variable domain reads DTGVSQNPRHKITKRGQNVTFRCDPISEHNRLYWYRQTLGQGPEFLTYFQNEAQLEKSRLLSDRFSAERPKGSFSTLEIQRTEQGDSAMYLCASSASQGADTQYFGPGTRLTVL.

The chain combines TRBV24-1 with TRBJ1-1, with D unclear. The CDR3 is 12 amino acids. The V end lost 8 bases, the J end lost 6 bases, and 12 bases lay between the germline ends. Germline CDR1 reads KGHDR; CDR2 reads SFDVKD. The CDR3 region has the DNA TGTGCCACCACCGGGGAAGGTGCTGAAGCTTTCTTT. This sequence encodes CATTGEGAEAFF.

This clonotype has just a few counts. The chain has TRBV27 and TRBJ2-3; D is perhaps TRBD1 (5 bases). The CDR3 runs to 14 residues. Germline V gene data show CDR1 as MNHEY and CDR2 as SMNVEV (reference sequence). Trimming removed 2 bases at V and 6 bases at J, with 12 bases between. CDR3 protein: CASSLIQDGDTQYF. Written as DNA, the CDR3 is TGTGCCAGCAGTTTAATACAGGATGGGGATACGCAGTATTTT.

The gene calls are TRBV7-7 and TRBJ2-1, with 12 bases identical to TRBD2. V dropped 4 bases and J dropped 10; count of bases not matched to a gene: 5. CDR1 and CDR2 from the germline V gene are SSHAT and FNYEAQ (reference sequence). The CDR3 has 14 amino acids. In DNA, the CDR3 is TGTGCCAGCAGCTCTAGCGGGGGGGCGGAAGAGCAGTTCTTC. Its translation: CASSSSGGAEEQFF.

The J gene is TRBJ2-5, the V gene TRBV7-9, with D unclear. Between the trimmed V and J ends, which lost 5 bases and 3 bases, there was a span of 7 bases. This CDR3 spans 12 amino acids. Germline-derived CDR1 and CDR2 are SEHNR and FQNEAQ (reference sequence). The CDR3 loop is CASSDLEETQYF. The CDR3 DNA sequence: TGTGCCAGCAGCGACCTTGAAGAGACCCAGTACTTC.

The chain is built from TRBV11-2 and TRBJ1-4; perhaps TRBD1 as D (5 bases). V was shortened by 5 bases and J by 4 bases, with 17 bases between the two germline ends. Germline V CDR1 and CDR2: SGHAT, FQNNGV. The CDR3 covers 16 residues. The CDR3 protein is CASSLGLGVFNEKLFF. The DNA of the CDR3 is TGTGCCAGCAGCCTTGGTCTAGGGGTGTTTAATGAAAAACTGTTTTTT.

V is TRBV5-1 and J is TRBJ2-3, with 8 nucleotides matching TRBD2. CDR3 length equals 16 residues. With 5 bases clipped from V and 0 bases from J, the junction kept 8 bases outside the gene matches. Germline assignment: CDR1 SGHRS and CDR2 YFSETQ. Here the CDR3 DNA reads TGCGCCAGCAGAGAGCGGGGGACTTCTAGCACAGATACGCAGTATTTT. Translated: CASRERGTSSTDTQYF.